The clone carrying this T cell receptor (beta chain) occurred a few times. The target antigen is unknown. A multiplex PCR was run with 60 Vbeta primers and 13 Jbeta primers. Method: immunoSEQ multiplex PCR; TCRdb's copy keeps in-frame clones and lacks some. The table lists some 90,000 clones, around 80% of them singletons. This specimen belongs to a study of cytomegalovirus exposure and HLA in healthy donors. As for the study in general: In terms of ancestry, the Caucasian-associated cluster contained roughly 80% of the roughly 400 genotyped donors. General study points: A few of the chains that were CMV-associated were confirmed in vitro to be specific for CMV antigens. TCR beta V- and J-gene trimming was later associated with a missense DCLRE1C variant.

Healthy people donating bone marrow made up the donors. This CDR3 has 13 residues. With 3 bases clipped from V and 6 bases from J, the junction kept 4 bases outside the gene matches. CDR1 is SGHRS, CDR2 YFSETQ, per germline. The sequence came from a man aged 25-40 years in good health and CMV-seronegative. The source material was PBMCs. The chain has TRBV5-1 and TRBJ1-2; the match to TRBD1 covers 8 bases. CDR3 DNA: TGCGCCAGCAGCTCGGACAGGGCGGATGGCTACACCTTC. This encodes CASSSDRADGYTF.